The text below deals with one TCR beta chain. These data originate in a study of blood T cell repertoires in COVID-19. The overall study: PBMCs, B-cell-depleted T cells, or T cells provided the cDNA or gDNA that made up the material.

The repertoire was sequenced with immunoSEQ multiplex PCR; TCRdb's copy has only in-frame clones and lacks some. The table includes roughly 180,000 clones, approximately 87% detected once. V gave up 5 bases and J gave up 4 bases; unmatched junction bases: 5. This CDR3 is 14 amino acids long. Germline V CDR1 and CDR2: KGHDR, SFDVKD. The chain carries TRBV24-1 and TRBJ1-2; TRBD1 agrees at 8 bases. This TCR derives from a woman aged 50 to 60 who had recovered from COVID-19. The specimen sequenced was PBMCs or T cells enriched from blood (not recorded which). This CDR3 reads CATSGQGRTYGYTF. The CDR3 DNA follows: TGTGCCACCAGTGGACAGGGGCGCACCTATGGCTACACCTTC.